These 12 T cell receptor beta chains originate from one sample sequenced in a study of CD8 T cells in ankylosing spondylitis (dated by TCRdb to about 2017). What the study reported, not specific to this receptor: Blood from ankylosing spondylitis patients appeared to be characterized by a TCR beta motif composed of 7 to 9 highly homologous amino acid variants.

The method was 5' RACE. Sequencing instrument: Illumina HiSeq 2500. The public sequencing data were trimmed at Q25 with fastp and processed into clonotypes with MiXCR by TCRdb, which kept only in-frame beta chains. A single entry per CDR3 protein holds the most common genes and DNA from its merged rows. The sample profile shows roughly 370,000 distinct CDR3 sequences; 20% to 25% of them were found once. Of the sample, about a sixth falls within the top ten clones. No cognate antigen is known for these TCRs. Sequenced sample: blood, either unsorted or a sorted T cell fraction (not recorded which). The receptors stem from a male donor with ankylosing spondylitis.

This rearrangement joins TRBV6-2 or TRBV6-3 to TRBJ2-7; a weak D match, TRBD2 (5 bases). The CDR3 has 12 amino acids. Trimming removed 4 bases at V and 4 bases at J, with 8 bases between. Germline loops: CDR1 MNHEY, CDR2 SVGEGT. The CDR3 nucleotides are TGTGCCAGCAGTTCGGGGAGATACGAGCAGTACTTC. This gives the protein CASSSGRYEQYF.

The sample holds a few counts of this clonotype. The chain is built from TRBV10-3 and TRBJ1-6, with 7 positions matching TRBD1. The CDR3 extends over 16 amino acids. Germline V gene sequence: CDR1 ENHRY, CDR2 SYGVKD. The junction had 4 bases not matched to a gene; V was cut back by 5 bases and J by 0 bases. The CDR3 region is CAISYRDSSYNSPLHF. Written as DNA, the CDR3 is TGTGCCATCAGTTACCGGGACAGCTCCTATAATTCACCCCTCCACTTT.

The chain carries TRBV10-3 and TRBJ2-3, with 12 bases lining up with TRBD2. Trimming cost V 7 bases and J 3 bases; bases outside gene matches: 5. Germline V gene sequence: CDR1 ENHRY, CDR2 SYGVKD. The CDR3 runs to 15 residues. The CDR3 nucleotides are TGTGCCATCAAGACGACTAGCGGGAGTACAGATACGCAGTATTTT. Translation: CAIKTTSGSTDTQYF.

This clonotype has only a few counts. The V call is TRBV7-2, the J call TRBJ2-1, with D hard to call. Trimming stripped 0 bases from V and 6 bases from J, with 6 bases between. Germline assignment: CDR1 SGHTA and CDR2 FQGNSA. This CDR3 has 13 residues. This chain's CDR3 is CASSLAQSNEQFF. The DNA for the CDR3 is TGTGCCAGCAGCTTAGCGCAGTCCAATGAGCAGTTCTTC.

This clonotype was recorded a few times. The chain couples TRBV5-5 to TRBJ1-4; 7 nucleotides agree with TRBD1. V was pared by 0 bases and J by 3 bases, with 5 bases of the junction left unmatched. This CDR3 has 16 amino acids. Germline CDR1 and CDR2: SGHKS and YYEKEE (reference sequence). CDR3 nucleotides: TGTGCCAGCAGCTTGGAGACAGGGTATTCTAATGAAAAACTGTTTTTT. It specifies CASSLETGYSNEKLFF.

This clonotype was seen more than once but under ten times. V is TRBV7-3 and J is TRBJ2-7; TRBD1 is a possible D gene (6 bases). Germline V gene sequence: CDR1 SGHTA, CDR2 FQGTGA. The CDR3 is made up of 14 amino acids. Trimming shortened V by 5 bases and J by 2 bases, and 13 bases separated the two germline ends. The CDR3 DNA sequence: TGTGCCAGCAGCCCAAGCCGGGACACCTACGAGCAGTACTTC. Translation gives CASSPSRDTYEQYF.

CDR3 sequence (DNA): TGCAGTGCTAGGCGTGTAGCGGGGGCCTACGAGCAGTACTTC. Its translation is CSARRVAGAYEQYF. This sequence joins TRBV20-1 and TRBJ2-7; 9 bases agree with TRBD2. Unmatched junction bases numbered 5, after V lost 3 bases and J lost 2 bases. CDR1 and CDR2 (germline): DFQATT, SNEGSKA (reference sequence). The CDR3 extends over 14 amino acids.

The gene calls are TRBV5-6 and TRBJ2-2; 10 bases are shared with TRBD2. Per the germline V gene, CDR1 is SGHDT and CDR2 is YYEEEE. The CDR3 is 16 residues long. The ends lost 5 bases at V and 3 bases at J; junction bases unmatched: 7. The CDR3 region has the DNA TGTGCCAGCAGGAGGACTAGCGGAATATACACCGGGGAGCTGTTTTTT. Its protein product is CASRRTSGIYTGELFF.

This chain uses TRBV18 with TRBJ2-7; a possible D gene is TRBD2 (5 bases). CDR1 and CDR2 (germline): KGHSH, LQKENI. This CDR3 has 14 amino acids. With 6 bases removed from V and 6 bases from J, the gap between germline ends came to 18 bases. The CDR3 spells CASSQWVGESEQYF. In DNA form, the CDR3 reads TGTGCCAGCTCCCAATGGGTCGGGGAAAGCGAGCAGTACTTC.

Details on this clonotype: This likely comes from a read error, as the CDR3 has no conserved phenylalanine or tryptophan at its end. The DNA is omitted, as the CDR3 cannot be located on it reliably, and the CDR3 follows TCRdb's listing. The V gene is TRBV5-1, the J gene TRBJ2-1; the DNA was not used to check the table's D call, TRBD1. The CDR3 extends over 11 residues, inclusive of both ends. Germline loops: CDR1 SGHRS, CDR2 YFSETQ. This chain's CDR3 is CASSLLGTWVL.

The chain recombines TRBV6-1 with TRBJ2-2; the D gene is possibly TRBD1 (6 bases). This CDR3 has 15 amino acids. CDR1 is MNHNS and CDR2 is SASEGT in the germline V gene. Deletions cut 7 bases from V and 0 bases from J, with 12 bases between. The CDR3 bases are TGTGCCAGCAACCGGGACAAATCGAACACCGGGGAGCTGTTTTTT. Its translation is CASNRDKSNTGELFF.

This clonotype turned up a few times. V is TRBV6-1 and J is TRBJ2-2, with TRBD2 identical over 7 bases. CDR1 is MNHNS and CDR2 is SASEGT in the germline V gene. The CDR3 is made up of 13 amino acids. V gave up 9 bases and J gave up 4 bases; unmatched junction bases: 5. CDR3: CASKRGFTGELFF. CDR3 nucleotides: TGTGCCAGTAAGCGGGGTTTCACCGGGGAGCTGTTTTTT.